This T cell receptor beta chain emerged from a study of shared clonotypes between healthy human individuals. Study at large: Per-donor plates numbered three CD4 naive, three CD4 memory, two CD8 naive and one CD8 memory.

The assay was run at deep level. Once extracted for a subset, genomic DNA was divided evenly among several immunoSEQ plates. As processed by the authors: ImmunoSEQ gave junction-only sequences without quality scores, so filtering differed. Clones were read by immunoSEQ multiplex PCR, and TCRdb kept only the in-frame ones, dropping some. Clone size and the V and J calls come from that table; the DNA yielded D and trimming. Here the sample spans around 940,000 clones, 76% being singletons. The CDR3 is made up of 18 amino acids. Trimming stripped 4 bases from V and 2 bases from J, with 21 bases between. Germline-derived CDR1 and CDR2 are SGHNT and YYREEE (reference sequence).

Sample: memory CD4+ T cells sorted from blood. Described subset: CD45RA-negative fraction. The chain links TRBV5-4 to TRBJ2-2; no firm D call. The origin of this receptor is a man between 18 and 35 years old in good health. The CDR3 loop reads CASSRATGPSTNTGELFF. The CDR3 bases are TGTGCCAGCAGCAGGGCCACCGGGCCGTCAACTAACACCGGGGAGCTGTTTTTT.